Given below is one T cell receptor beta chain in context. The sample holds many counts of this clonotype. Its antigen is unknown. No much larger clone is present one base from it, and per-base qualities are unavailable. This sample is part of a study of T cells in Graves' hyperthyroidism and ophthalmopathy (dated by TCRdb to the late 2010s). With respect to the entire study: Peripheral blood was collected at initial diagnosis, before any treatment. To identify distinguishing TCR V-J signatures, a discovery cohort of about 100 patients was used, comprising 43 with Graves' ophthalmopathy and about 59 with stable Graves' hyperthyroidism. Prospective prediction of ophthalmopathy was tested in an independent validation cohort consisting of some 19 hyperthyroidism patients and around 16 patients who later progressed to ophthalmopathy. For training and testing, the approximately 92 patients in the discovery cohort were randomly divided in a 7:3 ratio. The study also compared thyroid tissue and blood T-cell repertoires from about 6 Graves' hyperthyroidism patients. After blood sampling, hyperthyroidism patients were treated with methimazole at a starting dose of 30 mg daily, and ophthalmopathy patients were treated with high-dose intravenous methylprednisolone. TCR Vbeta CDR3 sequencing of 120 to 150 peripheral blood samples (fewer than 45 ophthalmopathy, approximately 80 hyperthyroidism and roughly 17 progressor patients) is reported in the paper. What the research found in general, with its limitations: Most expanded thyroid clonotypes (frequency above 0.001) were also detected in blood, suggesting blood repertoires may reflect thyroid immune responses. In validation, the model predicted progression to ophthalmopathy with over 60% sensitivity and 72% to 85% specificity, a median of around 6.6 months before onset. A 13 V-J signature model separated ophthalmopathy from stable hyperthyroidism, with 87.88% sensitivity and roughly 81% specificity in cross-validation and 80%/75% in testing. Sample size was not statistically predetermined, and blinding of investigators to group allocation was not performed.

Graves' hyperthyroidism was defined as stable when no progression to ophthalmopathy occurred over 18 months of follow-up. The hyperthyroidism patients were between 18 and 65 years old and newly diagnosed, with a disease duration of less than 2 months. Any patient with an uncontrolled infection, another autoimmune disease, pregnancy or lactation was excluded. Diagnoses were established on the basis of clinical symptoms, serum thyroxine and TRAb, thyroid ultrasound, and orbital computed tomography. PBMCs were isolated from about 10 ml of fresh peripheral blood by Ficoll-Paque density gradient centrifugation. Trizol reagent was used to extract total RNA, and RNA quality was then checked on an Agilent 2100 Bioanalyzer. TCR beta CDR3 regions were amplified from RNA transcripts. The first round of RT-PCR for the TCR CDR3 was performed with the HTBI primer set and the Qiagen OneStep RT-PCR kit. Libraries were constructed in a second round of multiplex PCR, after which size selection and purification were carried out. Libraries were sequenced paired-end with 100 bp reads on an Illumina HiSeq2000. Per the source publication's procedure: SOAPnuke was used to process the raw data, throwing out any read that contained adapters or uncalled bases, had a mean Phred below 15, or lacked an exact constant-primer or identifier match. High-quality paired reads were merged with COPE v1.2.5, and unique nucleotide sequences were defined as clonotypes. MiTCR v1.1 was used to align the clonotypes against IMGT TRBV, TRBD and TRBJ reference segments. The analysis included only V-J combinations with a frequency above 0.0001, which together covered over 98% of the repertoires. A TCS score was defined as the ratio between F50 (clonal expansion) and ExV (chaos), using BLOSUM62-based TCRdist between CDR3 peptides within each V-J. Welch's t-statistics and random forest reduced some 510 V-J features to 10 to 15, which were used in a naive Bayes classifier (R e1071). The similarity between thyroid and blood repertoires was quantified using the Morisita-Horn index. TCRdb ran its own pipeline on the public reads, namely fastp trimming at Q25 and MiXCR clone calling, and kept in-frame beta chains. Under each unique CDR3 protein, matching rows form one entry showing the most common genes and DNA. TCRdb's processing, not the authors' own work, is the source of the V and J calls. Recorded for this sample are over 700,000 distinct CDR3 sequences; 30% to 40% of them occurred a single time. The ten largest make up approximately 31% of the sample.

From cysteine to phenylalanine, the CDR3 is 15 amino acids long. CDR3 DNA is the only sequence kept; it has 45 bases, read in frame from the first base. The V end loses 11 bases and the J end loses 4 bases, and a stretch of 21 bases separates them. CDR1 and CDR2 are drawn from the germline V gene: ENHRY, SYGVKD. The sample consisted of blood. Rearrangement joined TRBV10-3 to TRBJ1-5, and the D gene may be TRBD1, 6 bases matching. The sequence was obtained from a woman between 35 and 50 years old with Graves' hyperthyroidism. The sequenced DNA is TGTGCCCATGCGGCAGGGGCTGGAGGAAATCAGCCCCAGCATTTT. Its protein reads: CAHAAGAGGNQPQHF.